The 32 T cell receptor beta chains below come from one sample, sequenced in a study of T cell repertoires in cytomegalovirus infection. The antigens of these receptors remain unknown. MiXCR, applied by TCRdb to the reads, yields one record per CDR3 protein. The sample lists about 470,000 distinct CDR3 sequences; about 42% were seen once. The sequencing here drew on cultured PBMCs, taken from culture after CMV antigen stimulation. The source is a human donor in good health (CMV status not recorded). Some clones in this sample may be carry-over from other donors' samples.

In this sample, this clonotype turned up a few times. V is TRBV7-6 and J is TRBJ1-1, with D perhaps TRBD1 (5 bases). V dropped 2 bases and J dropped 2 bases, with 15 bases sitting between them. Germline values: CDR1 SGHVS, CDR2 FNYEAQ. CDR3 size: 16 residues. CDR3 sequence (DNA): TGTGCCAGCAGCTTATCACGGGGCTTAACCAACACTGAAGCTTTCTTT. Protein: CASSLSRGLTNTEAFF.

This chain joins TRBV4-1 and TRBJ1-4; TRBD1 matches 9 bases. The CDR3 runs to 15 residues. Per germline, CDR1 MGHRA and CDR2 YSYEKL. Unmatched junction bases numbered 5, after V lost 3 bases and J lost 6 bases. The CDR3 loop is CASSQRTGEYEKLFF. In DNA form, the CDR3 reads TGCGCCAGCAGCCAGCGGACAGGGGAATATGAAAAACTGTTTTTT.

The CDR3 sequence is CASSVTGTANQPQHF. The CDR3 DNA sequence: TGTGCCAGCAGCGTAACCGGGACAGCAAATCAGCCCCAGCATTTT. The rearrangement links TRBV7-2 to TRBJ1-5; TRBD1 aligns across 7 bases. This CDR3 spans 15 amino acids. The germline CDR1 and CDR2 sequences are SGHTA and FQGNSA. V was pared by 5 bases and J by 4 bases, with 8 bases of the junction left unmatched.

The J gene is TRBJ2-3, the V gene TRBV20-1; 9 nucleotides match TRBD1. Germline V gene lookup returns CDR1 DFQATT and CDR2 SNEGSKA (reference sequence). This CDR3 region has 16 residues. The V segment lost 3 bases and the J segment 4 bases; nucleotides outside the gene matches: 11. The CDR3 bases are TGCAGTGCTAGTGGGCGGGGACAGGGTATTCCAGATACGCAGTATTTT. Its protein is CSASGRGQGIPDTQYF.

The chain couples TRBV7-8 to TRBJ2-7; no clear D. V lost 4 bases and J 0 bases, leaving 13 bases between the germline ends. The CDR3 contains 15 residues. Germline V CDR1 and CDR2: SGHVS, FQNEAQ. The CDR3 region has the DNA TGTGCCAGCAGCTCCCGACGGCTGAGCTCCTACGAGCAGTACTTC. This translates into CASSSRRLSSYEQYF.

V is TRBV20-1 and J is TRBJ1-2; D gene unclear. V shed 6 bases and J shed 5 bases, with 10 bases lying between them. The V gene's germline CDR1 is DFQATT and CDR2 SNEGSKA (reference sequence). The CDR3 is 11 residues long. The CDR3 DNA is TGCAGTGCCTCCCCACGATATGGCTACACCTTC. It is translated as CSASPRYGYTF.

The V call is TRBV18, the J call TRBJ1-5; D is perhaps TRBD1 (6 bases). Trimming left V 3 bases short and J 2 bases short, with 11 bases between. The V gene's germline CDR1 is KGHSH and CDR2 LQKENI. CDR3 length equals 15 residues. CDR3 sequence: CASSPSGGGNQPQHF. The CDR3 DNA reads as TGTGCCAGCTCACCTTCGGGGGGCGGCAATCAGCCCCAGCATTTT.

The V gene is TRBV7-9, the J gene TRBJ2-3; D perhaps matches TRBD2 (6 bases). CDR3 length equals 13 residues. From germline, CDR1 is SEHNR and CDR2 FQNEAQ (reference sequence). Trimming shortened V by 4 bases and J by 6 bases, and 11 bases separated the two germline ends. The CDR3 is CASSSLRGDTQYF. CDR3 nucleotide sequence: TGTGCCAGCAGCTCCCTCCGGGGGGATACGCAGTATTTT.

This CDR3 reads CASSLTQGANTEAFF. CDR3 bases: TGTGCCAGCAGCTTAACCCAGGGGGCAAACACTGAAGCTTTCTTT. The chain joins TRBV7-9 to TRBJ1-1; 8 bases agree with TRBD1. V lost 2 bases, J lost 2 bases, and 4 bases stayed unmatched. Per germline, CDR1 SEHNR and CDR2 FQNEAQ (reference sequence). The CDR3 spans 15 residues.

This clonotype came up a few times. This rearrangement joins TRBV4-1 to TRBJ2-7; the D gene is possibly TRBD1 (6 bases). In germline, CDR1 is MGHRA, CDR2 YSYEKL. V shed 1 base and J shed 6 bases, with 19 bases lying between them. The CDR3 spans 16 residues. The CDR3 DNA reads TGCGCCAGCAGCCAAGCGACAGGAACCCTCTGGGGCGAGCAGTACTTC. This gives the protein CASSQATGTLWGEQYF.

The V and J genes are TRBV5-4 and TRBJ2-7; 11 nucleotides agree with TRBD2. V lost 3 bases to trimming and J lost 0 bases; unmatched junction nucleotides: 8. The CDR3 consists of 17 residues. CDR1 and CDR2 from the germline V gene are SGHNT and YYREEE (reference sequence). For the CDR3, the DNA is TGTGCCAGCAGCTCCCCCTCGACTAGCGGGATCTCCTACGAGCAGTACTTC. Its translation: CASSSPSTSGISYEQYF.

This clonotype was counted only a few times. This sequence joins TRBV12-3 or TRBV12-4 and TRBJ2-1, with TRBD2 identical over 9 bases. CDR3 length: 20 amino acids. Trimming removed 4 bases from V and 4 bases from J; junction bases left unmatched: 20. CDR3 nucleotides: TGTGCCAGCAGTTCACTTCCTTGGGGTGTGCTAGCGGGGTCGTACAATGAGCAGTTCTTC. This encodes CASSSLPWGVLAGSYNEQFF.

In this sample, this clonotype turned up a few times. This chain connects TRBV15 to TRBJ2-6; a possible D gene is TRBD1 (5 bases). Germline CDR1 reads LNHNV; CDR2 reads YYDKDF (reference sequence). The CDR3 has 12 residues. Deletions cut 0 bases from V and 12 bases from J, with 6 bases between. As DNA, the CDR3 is TGTGCCACCAGCAGAGAAAGGGGCGTCCTGACTTTC. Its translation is CATSRERGVLTF.

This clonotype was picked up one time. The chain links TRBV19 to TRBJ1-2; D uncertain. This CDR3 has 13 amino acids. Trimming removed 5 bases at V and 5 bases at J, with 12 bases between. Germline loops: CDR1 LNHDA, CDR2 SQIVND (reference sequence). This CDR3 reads CASSPWTDYGYTF. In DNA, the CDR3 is TGTGCCAGTAGTCCGTGGACGGATTATGGCTACACCTTC.

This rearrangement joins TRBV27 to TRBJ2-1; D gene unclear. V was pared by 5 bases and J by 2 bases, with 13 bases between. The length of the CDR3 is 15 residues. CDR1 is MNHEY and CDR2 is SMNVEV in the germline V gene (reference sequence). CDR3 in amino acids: CASSTYHLPYNEQFF. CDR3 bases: TGTGCCAGCAGTACTTACCACCTACCCTACAATGAGCAGTTCTTC.

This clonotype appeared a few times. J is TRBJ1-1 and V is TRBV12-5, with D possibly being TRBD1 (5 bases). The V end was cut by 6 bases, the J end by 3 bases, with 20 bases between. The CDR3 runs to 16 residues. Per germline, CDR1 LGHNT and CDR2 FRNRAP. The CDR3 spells CASGRWWGTRDTEAFF. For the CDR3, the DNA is TGTGCTAGTGGACGATGGTGGGGGACGAGGGACACTGAAGCTTTCTTT.

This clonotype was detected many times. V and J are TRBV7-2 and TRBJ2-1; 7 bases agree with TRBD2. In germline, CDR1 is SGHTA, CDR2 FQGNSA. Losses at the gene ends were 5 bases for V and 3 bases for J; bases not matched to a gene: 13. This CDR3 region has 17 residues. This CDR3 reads CASSVQPGLAVYNEQFF. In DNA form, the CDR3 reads TGTGCCAGCAGCGTGCAACCCGGGCTAGCGGTCTACAATGAGCAGTTCTTC.

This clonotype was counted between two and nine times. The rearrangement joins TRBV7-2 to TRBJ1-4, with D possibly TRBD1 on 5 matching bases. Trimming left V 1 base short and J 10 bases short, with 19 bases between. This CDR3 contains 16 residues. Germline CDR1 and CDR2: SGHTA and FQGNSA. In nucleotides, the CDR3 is TGTGCCAGCAGCTTAGATCTGGGACCCCCATTCGGAAAACTGTTTTTT. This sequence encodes CASSLDLGPPFGKLFF. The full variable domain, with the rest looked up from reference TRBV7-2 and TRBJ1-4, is GAGVSQSPSNKVTEKGKDVELRCDPISGHTALYWYRQSLGQGLEFLIYFQGNSAPDKSGLPSDRFSAERTGGSVSTLTIQRTQQEDSAVYLCASSLDLGPPFGKLFFGSGTQLSVL.

The CDR3 DNA reads TGTGCCAGCAGCCTCCGGACAGGGTCTCACAATGAGCAGTTCTTC. Its protein is CASSLRTGSHNEQFF. The chain couples TRBV7-2 to TRBJ2-1, with 8 nucleotides matching TRBD1. Germline values: CDR1 SGHTA, CDR2 FQGNSA. This CDR3 spans 15 amino acids. J was trimmed by 5 bases and V by 5 bases; bases with no gene match: 8.

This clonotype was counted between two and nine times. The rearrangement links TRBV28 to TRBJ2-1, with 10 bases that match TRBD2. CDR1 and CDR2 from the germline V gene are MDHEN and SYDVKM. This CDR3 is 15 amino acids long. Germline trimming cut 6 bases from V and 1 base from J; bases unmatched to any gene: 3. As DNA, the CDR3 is TGTGCCAGCAGCCTAGCGGGAGAATCCTACAATGAGCAGTTCTTC. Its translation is CASSLAGESYNEQFF.

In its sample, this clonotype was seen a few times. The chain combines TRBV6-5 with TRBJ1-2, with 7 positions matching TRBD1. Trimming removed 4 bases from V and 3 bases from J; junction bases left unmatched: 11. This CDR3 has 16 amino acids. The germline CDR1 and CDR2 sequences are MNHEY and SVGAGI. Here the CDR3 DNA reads TGTGCCAGCAGTTCACCCCCAGGGGGGCCCGACTATGGCTACACCTTC. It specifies CASSSPPGGPDYGYTF.

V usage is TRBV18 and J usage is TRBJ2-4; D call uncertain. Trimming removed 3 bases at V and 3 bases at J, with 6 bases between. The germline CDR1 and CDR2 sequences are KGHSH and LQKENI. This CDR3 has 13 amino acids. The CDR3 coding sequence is TGTGCCAGCTCACCGGGTGGCAAAAACATTCAGTACTTC. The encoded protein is CASSPGGKNIQYF. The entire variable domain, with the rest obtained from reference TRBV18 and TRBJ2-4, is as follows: NAGVMQNPRHLVRRRGQEARLRCSPMKGHSHVYWYRQLPEEGLKFMVYLQKENIIDESGMPKERFSAEFPKEGPSILRIQQVVRGDSAAYFCASSPGGKNIQYFGAGTRLSVL.

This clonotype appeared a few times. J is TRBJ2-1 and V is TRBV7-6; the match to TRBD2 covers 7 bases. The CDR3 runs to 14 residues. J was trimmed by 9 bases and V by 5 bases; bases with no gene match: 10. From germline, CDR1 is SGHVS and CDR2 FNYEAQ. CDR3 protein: CASSPGAGEVEQFF. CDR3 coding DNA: TGTGCCAGCAGCCCTGGGGCGGGAGAAGTTGAGCAGTTCTTC.

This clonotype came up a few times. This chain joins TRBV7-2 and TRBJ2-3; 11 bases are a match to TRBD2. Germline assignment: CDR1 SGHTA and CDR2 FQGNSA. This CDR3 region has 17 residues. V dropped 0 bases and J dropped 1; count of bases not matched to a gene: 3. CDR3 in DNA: TGTGCCAGCAGCTTAGCGGTTAGCGGGGGGGGCACAGATACGCAGTATTTT. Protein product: CASSLAVSGGGTDTQYF.

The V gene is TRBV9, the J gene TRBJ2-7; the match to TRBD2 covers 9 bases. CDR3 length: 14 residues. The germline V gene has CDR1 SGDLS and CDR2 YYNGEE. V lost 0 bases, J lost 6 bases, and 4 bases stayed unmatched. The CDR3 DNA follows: TGTGCCAGCAGCGTAGATAGCGGGAGAACCGAGCAGTACTTC. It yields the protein CASSVDSGRTEQYF.

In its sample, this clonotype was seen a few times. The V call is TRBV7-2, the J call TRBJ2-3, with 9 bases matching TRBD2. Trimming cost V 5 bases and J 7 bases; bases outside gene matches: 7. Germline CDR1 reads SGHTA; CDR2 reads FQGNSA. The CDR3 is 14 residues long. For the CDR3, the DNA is TGTGCCAGCAGCATTATAGCGGGAGAGAATACGCAGTATTTT. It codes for CASSIIAGENTQYF. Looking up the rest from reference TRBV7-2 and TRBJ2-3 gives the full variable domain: GAGVSQSPSNKVTEKGKDVELRCDPISGHTALYWYRQSLGQGLEFLIYFQGNSAPDKSGLPSDRFSAERTGGSVSTLTIQRTQQEDSAVYLCASSIIAGENTQYFGPGTRLTVL.

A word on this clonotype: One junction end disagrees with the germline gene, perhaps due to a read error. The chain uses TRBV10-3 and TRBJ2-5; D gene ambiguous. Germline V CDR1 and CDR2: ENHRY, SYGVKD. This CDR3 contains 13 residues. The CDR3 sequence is CAISLQIQEPQYF. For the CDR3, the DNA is TGTGCCATCAGTCTACAGATTCAAGAGCCCCAGTACTTC.

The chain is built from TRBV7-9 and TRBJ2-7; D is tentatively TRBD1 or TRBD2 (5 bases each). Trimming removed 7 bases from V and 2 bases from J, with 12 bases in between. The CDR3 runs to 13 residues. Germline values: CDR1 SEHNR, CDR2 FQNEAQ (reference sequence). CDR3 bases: TGTGCCAGCATTGGGGACGCGGCCTACGAGCAGTACTTC. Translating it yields CASIGDAAYEQYF.

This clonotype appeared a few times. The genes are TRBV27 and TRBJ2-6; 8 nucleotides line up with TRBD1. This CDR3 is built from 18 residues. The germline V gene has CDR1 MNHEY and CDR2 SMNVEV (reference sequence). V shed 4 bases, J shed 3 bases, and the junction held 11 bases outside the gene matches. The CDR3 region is CASSSWGQDHFGANVLTF. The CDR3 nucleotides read TGTGCCAGCAGTTCATGGGGACAGGATCACTTTGGGGCCAACGTCCTGACTTTC.

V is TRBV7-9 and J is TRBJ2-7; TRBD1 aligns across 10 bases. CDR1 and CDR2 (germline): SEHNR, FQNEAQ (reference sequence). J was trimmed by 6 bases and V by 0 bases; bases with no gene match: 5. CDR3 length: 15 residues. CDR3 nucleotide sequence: TGTGCCAGCAGCTTAGCGCGGGGGACAGGGGTCGAGCAGTACTTC. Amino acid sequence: CASSLARGTGVEQYF.

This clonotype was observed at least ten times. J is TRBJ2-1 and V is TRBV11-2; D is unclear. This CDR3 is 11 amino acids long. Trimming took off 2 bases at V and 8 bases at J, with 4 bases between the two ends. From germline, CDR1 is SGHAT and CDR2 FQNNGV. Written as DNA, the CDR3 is TGTGCCAGCAGCTTAAGGGATGAGCAGTTCTTC. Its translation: CASSLRDEQFF.

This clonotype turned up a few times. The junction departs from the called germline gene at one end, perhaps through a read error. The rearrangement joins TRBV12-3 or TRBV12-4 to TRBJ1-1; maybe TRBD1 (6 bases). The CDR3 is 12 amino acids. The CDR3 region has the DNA TGTGCCAGCAGTTTAGCCAGGGGAGGTTTAACGTTT. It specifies CASSLARGGLTF.